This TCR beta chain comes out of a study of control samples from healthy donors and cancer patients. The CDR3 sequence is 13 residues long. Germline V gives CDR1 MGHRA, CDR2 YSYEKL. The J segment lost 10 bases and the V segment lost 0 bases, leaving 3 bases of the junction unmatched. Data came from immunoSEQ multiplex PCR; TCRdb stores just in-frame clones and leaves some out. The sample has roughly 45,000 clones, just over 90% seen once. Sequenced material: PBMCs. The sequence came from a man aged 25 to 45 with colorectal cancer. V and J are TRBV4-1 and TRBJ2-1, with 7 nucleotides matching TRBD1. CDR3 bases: TGCGCCAGCAGCCAAGATCGGGGACAGGAGCAGTTCTTC. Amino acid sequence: CASSQDRGQEQFF.